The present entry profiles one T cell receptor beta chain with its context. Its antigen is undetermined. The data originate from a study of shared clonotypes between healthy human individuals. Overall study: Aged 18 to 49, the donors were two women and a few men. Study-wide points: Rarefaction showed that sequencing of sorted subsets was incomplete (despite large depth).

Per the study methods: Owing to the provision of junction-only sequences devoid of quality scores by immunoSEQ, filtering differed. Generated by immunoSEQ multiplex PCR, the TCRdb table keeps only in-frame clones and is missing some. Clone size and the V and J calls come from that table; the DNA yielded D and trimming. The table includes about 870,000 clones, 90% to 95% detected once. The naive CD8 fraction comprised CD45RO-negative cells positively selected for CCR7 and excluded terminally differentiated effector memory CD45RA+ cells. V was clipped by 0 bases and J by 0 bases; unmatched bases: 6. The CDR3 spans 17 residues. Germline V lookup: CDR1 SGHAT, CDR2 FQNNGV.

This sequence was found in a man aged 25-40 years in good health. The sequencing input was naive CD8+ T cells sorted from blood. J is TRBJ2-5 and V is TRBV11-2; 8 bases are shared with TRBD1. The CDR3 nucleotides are TGTGCCAGCAGCTTAGATCCCGGACAGGGTTACCAAGAGACCCAGTACTTC. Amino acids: CASSLDPGQGYQETQYF.